This entry lists 5 T cell receptor beta chains sequenced from one sample in a study of T-cell reconstitution after alpha-beta-depleted transplantation in children. The TCRbeta library was prepared with unique molecular identifiers. TCRdb fed the PCR reads into MiXCR, producing one record per CDR3 protein. The top ten clones hold about 35% of a sample with fewer than 750,000 distinct CDR3 sequences, roughly a quarter of them seen once. The sample consisted of PBMCs, taken before TCRalphabeta/CD19-depleted stem cell transplant. The receptors here all came from a boy in the first two years of life with Wiskott-Aldrich syndrome, due to receive a stem cell transplant.

CDR3 region: CASSFQDTQYF. CDR3 DNA sequence: TGTGCCAGCAGTTTCCAAGATACGCAGTATTTT. The chain has TRBV12-3 or TRBV12-4 and TRBJ2-3; D call uncertain. CDR3 length: 11 residues. V lost 3 bases, J lost 5 bases, and 3 bases lay in between.

This sequence joins TRBV10-3 and TRBJ2-4, with 10 bases identical to TRBD2. This CDR3 comprises 21 residues. CDR1 ENHRY and CDR2 SYGVKD come from the germline V gene. V gave up 0 bases and J gave up 0 bases; unmatched junction bases: 14. CDR3 in amino acids: CAISESWGLAGAKGAKNIQYF. The DNA of the CDR3 is TGTGCCATCAGTGAGTCGTGGGGGCTAGCGGGAGCCAAGGGAGCCAAAAACATTCAGTACTTC.

The chain recombines TRBV5-1 with TRBJ2-3; TRBD2 agrees at 12 bases. CDR1 is SGHRS and CDR2 is YFSETQ in the germline V gene. J lost 4 bases, V lost 1 base, and 4 bases had no gene match. The CDR3 is made up of 16 amino acids. CDR3 in amino acids: CASSLTSGRYPDTQYF. CDR3 nucleotides: TGCGCCAGCAGCTTGACTAGCGGGAGGTATCCAGATACGCAGTATTTT.

This chain joins TRBV7-6 and TRBJ2-7; 7 nucleotides agree with TRBD2. The CDR3 has 16 amino acids. The V gene's germline CDR1 is SGHVS and CDR2 FNYEAQ. V dropped 5 bases and J dropped 6; count of bases not matched to a gene: 16. The CDR3 bases are TGTGCCAGCAGCCGATCCTACAGGACTAGTACTTCCGAGCAGTACTTC. Translating it yields CASSRSYRTSTSEQYF.

The chain has TRBV5-1 and TRBJ2-5; possibly TRBD2 for D (6 bases). V was cut by 2 bases and J by 3 bases, with 11 bases left in between. Germline CDR1 SGHRS, CDR2 YFSETQ. The CDR3 runs to 14 residues. The CDR3 coding sequence is TGCGCCAGCAGCTTTATGGGGGGTAAAGAGACCCAGTACTTC. The encoded protein is CASSFMGGKETQYF.